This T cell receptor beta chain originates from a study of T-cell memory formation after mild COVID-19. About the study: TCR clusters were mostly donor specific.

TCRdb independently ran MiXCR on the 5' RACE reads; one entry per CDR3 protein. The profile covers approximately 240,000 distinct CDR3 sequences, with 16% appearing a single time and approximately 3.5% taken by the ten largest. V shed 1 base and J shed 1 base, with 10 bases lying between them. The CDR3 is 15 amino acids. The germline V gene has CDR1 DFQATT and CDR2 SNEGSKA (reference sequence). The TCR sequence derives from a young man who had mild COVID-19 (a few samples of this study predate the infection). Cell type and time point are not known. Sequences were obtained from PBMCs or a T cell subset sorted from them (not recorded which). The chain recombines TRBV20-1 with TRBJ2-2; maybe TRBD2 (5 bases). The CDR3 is CSARGLPMNTGELFF. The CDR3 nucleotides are TGCAGTGCTAGAGGACTACCAATGAACACCGGGGAGCTGTTTTTT.